A selection of T cell receptor beta chains follows, all from one sample in a study of chemoradiotherapy in HPV16-positive cancers. Here immunoSEQ multiplex PCR was the method, and the copy in TCRdb shows in-frame clones only, minus some. The data contain about 2,300 clones, less than 75% of them singletons. The material was tumor tissue, obtained from a patient who underwent chemoradiotherapy. The receptors shown here come from a human donor with HPV-associated anogenital cancer. Both conserved end residues are part of each CDR3. D genes are given only for firm matches.

length,J,D,V,CDR3
14,TRBJ1-1,TRBD1,TRBV10-2,CASSGQGSDTEAFF
14,TRBJ2-1,NA,TRBV25-1,CATLEGDFYNEQFF
16,TRBJ1-2,NA,TRBV5-4,CASSYGRTETNYGYTF
17,TRBJ2-5,TRBD2,TRBV5-1,CASSPPGVAGALETQYF
14,TRBJ1-1,NA,TRBV5-1,CASRDRPANTEAFF
15,TRBJ2-2,NA,TRBV7-9,CASSVTPPGSGELFF
15,TRBJ2-1,TRBD2,TRBV4-1,CASSLAASGYNEQFF
12,TRBJ2-1,NA,TRBV13,CASSLGGGEQFF
14,TRBJ1-3,NA,TRBV2,CASSARAGGNTIYF
13,TRBJ1-4,NA,TRBV16,CASSQSRPGKLFF